This TCR beta chain came from a study of STAT5B mutations in CD4+ large granular lymphocyte leukemia. Notes on the study in general: Top patient clones used TRBV06 genes more often: 8/27 versus 2/35 in controls. Without putative leukemic clones, patient CD4-sorted repertoires remained more clonal than healthy CD4+ repertoires. Higher CD4+ than CD8+ T-LGLL clonality might reflect small sample size.

This was a survey-level run. Clones were read by immunoSEQ multiplex PCR, and TCRdb kept only the in-frame ones, dropping some. The table records 25,000 to 35,000 clones, under 85% of them present only once. As regards this clone: Antigen unknown.

Trimming shortened V by 6 bases and J by 7 bases, and 15 bases separated the two germline ends. The V gene's germline CDR1 is MNHNY and CDR2 SVGAGI (reference sequence). The CDR3 contains 14 residues. The TCR comes from a human donor in good health. The chain carries TRBV6-6 and TRBJ1-4, with D perhaps TRBD1 (5 bases). Sequencing input: CD4+ T cells from blood buffy coats. In DNA form, the CDR3 reads TGTGCCAGCAGAACGGGGGGATACGGTGAAAAACTGTTTTTT. This gives the protein CASRTGGYGEKLFF.